These T cell receptor beta chains were read from a single sample in a study of cytomegalovirus exposure and HLA in healthy donors. The protocol was immunoSEQ multiplex PCR, while the TCRdb copy is restricted to in-frame clones and leaves out a portion. Among around 100,000 clones listed, approximately 82% were seen once. The sequencing sample was made of PBMCs. These TCRs come from a woman under 30 in good health and CMV-seronegative. CDR3s include the opening cysteine and the closing phenylalanine or tryptophan. A D gene is named only where the DNA matches it firmly. Some rows mark clone size as missing; the rest say once, few, many or name a class of expanded clone.

cdr3_aa,cdr3_nt,v_call,d_call,j_call,clone_size
CASSSGRRDSSYEQYF,TGCGCCAGCAGCTCGGGGCGACGGGACAGCTCCTACGAGCAGTACTTC,TRBV5-1,TRBD1,TRBJ2-7,.
CAQFKDNSYEQYF,TGTGCCCAATTTAAGGACAACTCCTACGAGCAGTACTTC,TRBV28,.,TRBJ2-7,.
CASSLSTGGTEAFF,TGTGCCAGCAGTTTATCGACAGGGGGGACTGAAGCTTTCTTT,TRBV27,TRBD1,TRBJ1-1,.
CASSLRGGEGGNQPQHF,TGTGCCAGCAGCTTAAGGGGAGGGGAAGGAGGCAATCAGCCCCAGCATTTT,TRBV7-2,.,TRBJ1-5,.
CAISESTGTGVYEQYF,TGTGCCATCAGTGAGTCGACGGGGACAGGGGTCTACGAGCAGTACTTC,TRBV10-3,TRBD1,TRBJ2-7,.
CASSLIGGREQYF,TGTGCCAGCAGCCTAATTGGCGGCCGCGAGCAGTACTTC,TRBV14,.,TRBJ2-7,.
CASSLAGVVVNEQFF,TGTGCCAGCAGCCTAGCGGGAGTGGTTGTGAATGAGCAGTTCTTC,TRBV7-2,TRBD2,TRBJ2-1,.
CASSISPGTYEQYF,TGTGCCAGTAGTATCTCGCCAGGTACCTACGAGCAGTACTTC,TRBV19,.,TRBJ2-7,.
CASSIGLAKNIQYF,TGTGCCAGTAGTATAGGACTAGCCAAAAACATTCAGTACTTC,TRBV19,.,TRBJ2-4,.
CASSALAGEGGKAKNIQYF,TGTGCCAGCAGCGCCCTAGCGGGGGAGGGTGGTAAGGCCAAAAACATTCAGTACTTC,TRBV7-8,TRBD2,TRBJ2-4,.
CASSFTGTLTRQYF,TGTGCCAGCAGCTTTACCGGGACTTTAACCCGGCAGTACTTC,TRBV5-5,.,TRBJ2-7,.
CSVANRDPYEQYF,TGCAGCGTAGCCAACAGGGATCCCTACGAGCAGTACTTC,TRBV29-1,.,TRBJ2-7,once
CASSFRGGRYNEQFF,TGCGCCAGCAGCTTTAGGGGAGGGCGCTACAATGAGCAGTTCTTC,TRBV5-1,TRBD2,TRBJ2-1,.
CASSFRDRLEIKLFF,TGTGCCAGCAGTTTCCGGGACAGGTTGGAAATAAAACTGTTTTTT,TRBV6-7,TRBD1,TRBJ1-4,few
CARSLEIPLRREVLPLHF,TGTGCCAGAAGCTTGGAGATCCCCCTTCGGAGGGAGGTTTTACCCCTCCACTTT,TRBV5-3,.,TRBJ1-6,.
CASHGTPYGYTF,TGTGCCAGTCATGGGACACCCTATGGCTACACCTTC,TRBV9,.,TRBJ1-2,.
CASSEALQGNTQYF,TGTGCCAGCAGTGAAGCGCTTCAGGGAAATACGCAGTACTTT,TRBV6-1,.,TRBJ2-3,.
CASSVGISGQPIF,TGTGCCAGCAGTGTTGGGATTTCTGGACAGCCCATCTTT,TRBV2,.,TRBJ1-6,.
CASWPGTGGARNYGYTF,TGTGCCAGCTGGCCCGGGACAGGGGGCGCAAGGAACTATGGCTACACCTTC,TRBV2,TRBD1,TRBJ1-2,.
CASSLTGATEAFF,TGTGCCAGCAGCCTGACAGGGGCCACTGAAGCTTTCTTT,TRBV4-2,TRBD1,TRBJ1-1,.
CSSSLNRVSGANVLTF,TGTTCCAGCAGCTTGAACAGGGTCTCTGGGGCCAACGTCCTGACTTTC,TRBV7-9,.,TRBJ2-6,once
CASSDRAGNGYTF,TGTGCCAGCAGCGACAGGGCTGGTAATGGCTACACCTTC,TRBV2,TRBD1,TRBJ1-2,.
CASSQATGSGDTQYF,TGTGCCAGCAGCCAAGCCACCGGGTCAGGGGATACGCAGTATTTT,TRBV4-2,.,TRBJ2-3,.
CASSLADRGTEAFF,TGCGCCAGCAGCTTGGCCGACAGGGGAACTGAAGCTTTCTTT,TRBV5-1,TRBD1,TRBJ1-1,.
CASSLDSQETQYF,TGTGCCAGCAGTCTAGACTCCCAAGAGACCCAGTACTTC,TRBV27,.,TRBJ2-5,.
CASIGDKDTGELFF,TGTGCCAGCATTGGGGACAAAGACACCGGGGAGCTGTTTTTT,TRBV5-4,.,TRBJ2-2,.
CASSIGGKVGELFF,TGTGCCAGTAGTATAGGAGGGAAAGTCGGGGAGCTGTTTTTT,TRBV19,.,TRBJ2-2,.
CASSLSTGGLKETQYF,TGTGCCAGCAGCTTGTCGACAGGGGGATTGAAAGAGACCCAGTACTTC,TRBV13,TRBD1,TRBJ2-5,.
CASTSLAGGPDTQYF,TGTGCCAGCACTTCTCTAGCGGGAGGGCCGGATACGCAGTATTTT,TRBV6-1,TRBD2,TRBJ2-3,once
CASSLSGDPTDTQYF,TGTGCCAGCAGCTTAAGCGGGGACCCCACAGATACGCAGTATTTT,TRBV7-3,.,TRBJ2-3,.
CASSLDGGNNSPLHF,TGTGCCAGCAGCTTAGATGGGGGGAATAATTCACCCCTCCACTTT,TRBV11-2,.,TRBJ1-6,.
CASSTTGTDNSPLHF,TGTGCCAGTAGTACGACCGGGACAGATAATTCACCCCTCCACTTT,TRBV19,TRBD1,TRBJ1-6,.
CASSVRGREKLFF,TGTGCCAGCAGTGTCAGGGGGCGTGAAAAACTGTTTTTT,TRBV6-1,TRBD1,TRBJ1-4,.
CASSVGSVQETQYF,TGTGCCAGCAGCGTAGGGTCAGTCCAAGAGACCCAGTACTTC,TRBV9,.,TRBJ2-5,.
CASSAGQIVYSPLHF,TGTGCCAGCAGCGCCGGACAGATTGTTTATTCACCCCTCCACTTT,TRBV7-9,.,TRBJ1-6,few
CASSPLLGRTEAFF,TGTGCCAGCAGTCCGCTCTTGGGGAGGACTGAAGCTTTCTTT,TRBV27,.,TRBJ1-1,.
CATSSQGGGSSRPQHF,TGTGCCACCAGCTCCCAGGGTGGGGGCAGCAGCCGGCCCCAGCATTTT,TRBV15,.,TRBJ1-5,.
CASSHRDSNEKLFF,TGTGCCAGCAGCCATAGGGACTCTAATGAAAAACTGTTTTTT,TRBV7-6,.,TRBJ1-4,few
CASSELAGVNEQFF,TGCGCCAGCAGCGAGTTAGCGGGCGTCAATGAGCAGTTCTTC,TRBV5-1,TRBD2,TRBJ2-1,.